This T cell receptor (beta chain) emerged from a study of shared clonotypes between healthy human individuals. Regarding the study as a whole: Approximately 4.6% of naive CD4 clonotypes were common to a few donors. Clonotype sharing among donors, it was expected, would be affected by sequencing depth.

The CDR3 is made up of 17 amino acids. CDR1 is SGHRS, CDR2 YFSETQ, per germline. V was cut by 4 bases and J by 1 base, with 18 bases left in between. The assay was immunoSEQ multiplex PCR, and TCRdb's table has in-frame clones only and misses some. The table includes approximately 530,000 clones, around 95% detected once. In the case of this clone: Its antigen is undetermined.

The chain carries TRBV5-1 and TRBJ1-3; D uncertain. This sequence was found in a woman in her thirties in good health. The sample consisted of naive CD4+ T cells sorted from blood. Subset in this sample: CD45RA+ positively selected. CDR3 DNA: TGCGCCAGCAGCGCGTCCGTATTCGGTGATTCTGGAAACACCATATATTTT. Translating it yields CASSASVFGDSGNTIYF.